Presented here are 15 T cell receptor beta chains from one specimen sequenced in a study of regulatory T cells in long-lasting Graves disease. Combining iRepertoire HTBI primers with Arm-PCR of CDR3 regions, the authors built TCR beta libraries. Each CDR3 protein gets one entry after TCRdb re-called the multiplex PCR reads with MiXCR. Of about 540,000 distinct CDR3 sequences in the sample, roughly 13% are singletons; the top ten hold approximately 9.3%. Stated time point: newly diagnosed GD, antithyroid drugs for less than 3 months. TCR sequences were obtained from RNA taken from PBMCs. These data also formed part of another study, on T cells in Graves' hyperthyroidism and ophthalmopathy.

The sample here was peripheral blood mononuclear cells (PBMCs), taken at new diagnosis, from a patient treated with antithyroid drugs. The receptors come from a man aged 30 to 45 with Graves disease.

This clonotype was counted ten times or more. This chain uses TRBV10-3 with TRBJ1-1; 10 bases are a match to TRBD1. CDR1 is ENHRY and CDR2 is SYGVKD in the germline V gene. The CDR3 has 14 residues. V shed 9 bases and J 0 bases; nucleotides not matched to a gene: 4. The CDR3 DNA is TGTGCCATAGGACAGGGGGGCGTGAACACTGAAGCTTTCTTT. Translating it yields CAIGQGGVNTEAFF.

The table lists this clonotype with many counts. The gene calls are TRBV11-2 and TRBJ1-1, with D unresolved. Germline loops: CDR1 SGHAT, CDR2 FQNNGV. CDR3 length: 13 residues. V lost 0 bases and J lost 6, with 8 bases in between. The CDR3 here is CASSLDISAEAFF. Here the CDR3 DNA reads TGTGCCAGCAGCTTAGATATAAGCGCTGAAGCTTTCTTT. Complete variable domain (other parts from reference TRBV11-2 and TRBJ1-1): EAGVAQSPRYKIIEKRQSVAFWCNPISGHATLYWYQQILGQGPKLLIQFQNNGVVDDSQLPKDRFSAERLKGVDSTLKIQPAKLEDSAVYLCASSLDISAEAFFGQGTRLTVV.

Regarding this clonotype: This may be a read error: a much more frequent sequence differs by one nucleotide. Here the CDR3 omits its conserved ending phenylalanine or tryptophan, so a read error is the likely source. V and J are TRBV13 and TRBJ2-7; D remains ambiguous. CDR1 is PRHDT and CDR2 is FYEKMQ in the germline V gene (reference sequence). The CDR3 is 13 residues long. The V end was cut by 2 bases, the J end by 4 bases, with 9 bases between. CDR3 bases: TGTGCCAGCAGCTTACGTATCGGGTACGAGCAGTACTTG. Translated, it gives CASSLRIGYEQYL.

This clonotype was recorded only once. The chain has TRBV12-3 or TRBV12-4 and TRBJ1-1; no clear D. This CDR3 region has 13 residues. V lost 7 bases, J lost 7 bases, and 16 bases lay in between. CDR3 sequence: CASKTQGGIEAFF. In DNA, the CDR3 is TGTGCCAGCAAAACTCAAGGCGGGATTGAAGCTTTCTTT.

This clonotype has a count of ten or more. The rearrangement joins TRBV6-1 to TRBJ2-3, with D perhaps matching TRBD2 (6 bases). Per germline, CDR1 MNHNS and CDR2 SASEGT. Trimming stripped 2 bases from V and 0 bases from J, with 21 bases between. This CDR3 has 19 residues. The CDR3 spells CASSEHTGTERVSTDTQYF. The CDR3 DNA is TGTGCCAGCAGTGAACACACCGGGACGGAGCGGGTAAGCACAGATACGCAGTATTTT.

The CDR3 sequence: CSVTQPTNEKLFF. The CDR3 DNA reads as TGCAGCGTGACCCAACCAACTAATGAAAAACTGTTTTTT. V gene TRBV29-1 combines with J gene TRBJ1-4; D is unresolved. The CDR3 extends over 13 amino acids. The germline V and J ends were trimmed by 6 bases and 0 bases, with 8 bases remaining between them. The germline V gene has CDR1 SQVTM and CDR2 ANQGSEA.

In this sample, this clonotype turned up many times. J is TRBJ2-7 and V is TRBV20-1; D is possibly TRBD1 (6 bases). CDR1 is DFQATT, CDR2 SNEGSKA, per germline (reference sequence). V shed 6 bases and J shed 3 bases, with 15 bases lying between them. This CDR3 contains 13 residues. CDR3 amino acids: CSAPPGQGYEQYF. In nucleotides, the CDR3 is TGCAGTGCCCCACCGGGACAAGGCTACGAGCAGTACTTC.

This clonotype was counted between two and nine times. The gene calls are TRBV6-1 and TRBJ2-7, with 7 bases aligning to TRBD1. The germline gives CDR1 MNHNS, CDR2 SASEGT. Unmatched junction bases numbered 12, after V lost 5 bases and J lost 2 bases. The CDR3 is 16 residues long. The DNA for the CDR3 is TGTGCCAGCAGTAAAAAGCCGGGACAGCATCCCTACGAGCAGTACTTC. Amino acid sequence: CASSKKPGQHPYEQYF.

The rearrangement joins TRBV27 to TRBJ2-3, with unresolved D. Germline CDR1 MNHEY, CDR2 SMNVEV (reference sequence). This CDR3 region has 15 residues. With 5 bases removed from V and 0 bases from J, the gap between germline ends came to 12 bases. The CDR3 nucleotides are TGTGCCAGCAGTCCCAATAGCCGTAGCACAGATACGCAGTATTTT. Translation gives CASSPNSRSTDTQYF.

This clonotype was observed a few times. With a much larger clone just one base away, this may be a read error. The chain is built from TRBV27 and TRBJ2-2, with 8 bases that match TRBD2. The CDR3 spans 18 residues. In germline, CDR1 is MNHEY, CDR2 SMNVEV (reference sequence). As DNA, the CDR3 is TGTACCAGCAGTTTAGGTCTTCCACGGGAGGGGATCGCCGGGGAGCTGTTTTTT. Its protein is CTSSLGLPREGIAGELFF.

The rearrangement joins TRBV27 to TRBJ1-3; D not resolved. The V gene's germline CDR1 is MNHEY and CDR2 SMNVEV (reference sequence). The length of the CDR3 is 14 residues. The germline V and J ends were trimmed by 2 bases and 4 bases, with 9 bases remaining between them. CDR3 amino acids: CASSLTRAGNTIYF. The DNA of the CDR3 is TGTGCCAGCAGTTTAACAAGGGCCGGAAACACCATATATTTT.

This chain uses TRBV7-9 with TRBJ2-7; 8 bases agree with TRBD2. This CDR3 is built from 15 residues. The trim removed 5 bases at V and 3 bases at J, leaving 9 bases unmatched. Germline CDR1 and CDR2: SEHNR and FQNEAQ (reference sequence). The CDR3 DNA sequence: TGTGCCAGCAGCCCTCCTCCGGGACTAGACTACGAGCAGTACTTC. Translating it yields CASSPPPGLDYEQYF.

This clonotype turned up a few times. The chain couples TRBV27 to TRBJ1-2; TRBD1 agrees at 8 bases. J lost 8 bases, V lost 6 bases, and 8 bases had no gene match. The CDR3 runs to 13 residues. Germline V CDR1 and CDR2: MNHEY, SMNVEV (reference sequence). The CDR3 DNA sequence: TGTGCCAGCAGAGCTTCGACAGGGGCGGGCTACACCTTC. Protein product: CASRASTGAGYTF.

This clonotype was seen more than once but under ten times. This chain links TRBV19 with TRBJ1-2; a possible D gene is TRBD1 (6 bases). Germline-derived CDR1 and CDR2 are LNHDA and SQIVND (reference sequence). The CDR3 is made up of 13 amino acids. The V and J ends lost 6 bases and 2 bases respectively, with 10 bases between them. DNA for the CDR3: TGTGCCAGTAGGAGGGGGAACAACTATGGCTACACCTTC. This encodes CASRRGNNYGYTF.

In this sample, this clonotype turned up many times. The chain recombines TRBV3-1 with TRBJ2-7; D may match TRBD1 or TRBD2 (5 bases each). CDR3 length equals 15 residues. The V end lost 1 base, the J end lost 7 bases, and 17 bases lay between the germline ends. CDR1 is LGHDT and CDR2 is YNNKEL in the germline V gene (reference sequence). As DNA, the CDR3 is TGTGCCAGCAGCCAAGCCGGGACCCAAAGGAGAGAGCAGTACTTC. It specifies CASSQAGTQRREQYF.